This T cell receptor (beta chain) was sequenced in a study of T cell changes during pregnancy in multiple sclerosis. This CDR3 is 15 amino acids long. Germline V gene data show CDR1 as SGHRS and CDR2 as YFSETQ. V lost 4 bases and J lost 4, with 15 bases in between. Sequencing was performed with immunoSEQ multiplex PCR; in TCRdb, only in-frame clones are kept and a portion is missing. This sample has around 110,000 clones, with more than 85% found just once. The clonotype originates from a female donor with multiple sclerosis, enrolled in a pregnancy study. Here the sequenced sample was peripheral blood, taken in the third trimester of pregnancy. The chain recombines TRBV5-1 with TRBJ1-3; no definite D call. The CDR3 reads CASSPTQPEGNTIYF. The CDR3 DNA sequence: TGCGCCAGCAGCCCGACTCAGCCTGAGGGAAACACCATATATTTT.